The 3 T cell receptor beta chains given below trace back to one sample, sequenced in a study of blood T cell repertoires in COVID-19. The protocol was immunoSEQ multiplex PCR, while the TCRdb copy is restricted to in-frame clones and leaves out a portion. The sample has 200,000 to 250,000 clones, over 90% seen once. The sequenced sample was peripheral blood. The origin of the receptors is a man younger than 40 with COVID-19, enrolled during active disease.

V gene TRBV18 combines with J gene TRBJ1-1; perhaps TRBD1 as D (6 bases). Deletions cut 3 bases from V and 11 bases from J, with 16 bases between. From germline, CDR1 is KGHSH and CDR2 LQKENI. This CDR3 comprises 13 residues. CDR3 protein: CASSPADRPGAFF. CDR3 DNA: TGTGCCAGCTCACCCGCTGACAGGCCCGGGGCTTTCTTT.

The J gene is TRBJ2-5, the V gene TRBV27; possibly TRBD1 for D (6 bases). CDR3 size: 15 residues. CDR1 and CDR2 (germline): MNHEY, SMNVEV (reference sequence). Trimming took 3 bases from V and 0 from J, leaving 11 bases between them. CDR3 DNA sequence: TGTGCCAGCAGTTTCACAGGGATTAACCAAGAGACCCAGTACTTC. Its translation: CASSFTGINQETQYF.

CDR3 region: CASSRQGSFPGNTIYF. The CDR3 bases are TGTGCCAGCAGTCGACAGGGAAGCTTTCCCGGAAACACCATATATTTT. This sequence joins TRBV6-6 and TRBJ1-3, with 7 positions matching TRBD1. This CDR3 has 16 residues. Looked up from germline, CDR1 is MNHNY and CDR2 is SVGAGI (reference sequence). Unmatched junction bases numbered 11, after V lost 5 bases and J lost 4 bases.